This T cell receptor (beta chain) derives from a study of control samples from healthy donors and cancer patients. Here immunoSEQ multiplex PCR was the method, and the copy in TCRdb shows in-frame clones only, minus some. The data hold around 58,000 clones, with roughly 86% observed a single time. Germline V gives CDR1 SGHKS, CDR2 YYEKEE (reference sequence). CDR3 size: 15 residues. The ends lost 3 bases at V and 5 bases at J; junction bases unmatched: 7. The chain employs TRBV5-5 and TRBJ2-5, with 10 bases that match TRBD2. Material: blood. The receptor's source is a man aged 50 to 59 in good health. Here the CDR3 DNA reads TGTGCCAGCAGCTATCTAGCGGGAGCGGTTGAGACCCAGTACTTC. Its translation is CASSYLAGAVETQYF.